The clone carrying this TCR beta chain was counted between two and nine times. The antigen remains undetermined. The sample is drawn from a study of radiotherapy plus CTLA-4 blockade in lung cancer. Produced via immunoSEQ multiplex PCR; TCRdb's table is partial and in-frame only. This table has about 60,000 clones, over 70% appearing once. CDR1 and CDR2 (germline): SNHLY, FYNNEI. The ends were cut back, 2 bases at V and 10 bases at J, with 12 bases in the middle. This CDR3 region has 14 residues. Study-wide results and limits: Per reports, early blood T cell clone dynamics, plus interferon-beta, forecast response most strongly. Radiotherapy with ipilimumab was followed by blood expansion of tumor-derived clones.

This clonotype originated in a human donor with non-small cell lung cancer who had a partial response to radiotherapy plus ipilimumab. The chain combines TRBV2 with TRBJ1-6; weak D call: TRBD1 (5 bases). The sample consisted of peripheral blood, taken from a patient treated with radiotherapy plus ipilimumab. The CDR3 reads CASSESQGSSPLHF. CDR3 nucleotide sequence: TGTGCCAGCAGTGAATCGCAGGGATCCTCACCCCTCCACTTT. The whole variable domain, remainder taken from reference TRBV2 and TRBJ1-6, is EPEVTQTPSHQVTQMGQEVILRCVPISNHLYFYWYRQILGQKVEFLVSFYNNEISEKSEIFDDQFSVERPDGSNFTLKIRSTKLEDSAMYFCASSESQGSSPLHFGNGTRLTVT.